This T cell receptor beta chain was sequenced during a study of cytomegalovirus exposure and HLA in healthy donors. Researchers ran the PCR with 60 Vbeta and 13 Jbeta primers. Clones were read by immunoSEQ multiplex PCR, and TCRdb kept only the in-frame ones, dropping some. The sample contains about 76,000 clones, over 65% of which appear only once. Germline V gene lookup returns CDR1 PRHDT and CDR2 FYEKMQ (reference sequence). Trimming removed 7 bases from V and 4 bases from J; junction bases left unmatched: 9. The CDR3 runs to 14 residues. What was sequenced was PBMCs. The receptor was derived from a woman in her 40s in good health and CMV-seropositive. The rearrangement joins TRBV13 to TRBJ2-5, with 7 bases aligning to TRBD2. The CDR3 here is CASTRAGERETQYF. CDR3 sequence (DNA): TGTGCCAGCACTAGGGCGGGGGAACGAGAGACCCAGTACTTC.